This TCR beta chain originates from a study of cytotoxic CD8 clonotypes in ibrutinib-treated CLL. On the study more broadly: IGHV unmutated about 17; relapsed/refractory approximately 10; treatment-naive over 14. Study-level findings and limits: The study found baseline clonality above age-matched healthy donors, tracking circulating CD8+ T-cell counts.

The intended depth for sequencing was 1 in 200,000 to 1 in 1 million T cells. Repertoires were generated with immunoSEQ multiplex PCR, while TCRdb's copy carries only in-frame clones and drops some. Of about 29,000 clones in the sample, approximately 71% were seen once. Note on this clone: The antigen is unknown.

V lost 2 bases to trimming and J lost 6 bases, with 16 bases between them. The CDR3 runs to 15 residues. CDR1 and CDR2 (germline): MNHEY, SMNVEV (reference sequence). This receptor was taken from a human donor with chronic lymphocytic leukemia. V is TRBV27 and J is TRBJ2-5, with D possibly being TRBD2 (6 bases). The starting material was PBMCs, obtained after 24 months of ibrutinib treatment. The CDR3 spells CASSLASDRLKTQYF. The CDR3 coding sequence is TGTGCCAGCAGTTTAGCTAGCGATAGATTGAAGACCCAGTACTTC.